This TCR beta chain was captured in a study of blood T cell repertoires in COVID-19 (dated by TCRdb to about 2020). The study in broad terms: Samples covering the acute and convalescent phases of COVID-19 were provided by collaborators in the United States, Italy and Spain. The repertoires were released in a freely available public database meant as a resource for research on the immune response to SARS-CoV-2. The samples were drawn from the first 160 participants of the ongoing ImmuneRACE study and from 1,200 or so subjects provided by 6 global collaborators. The material from the prospective study consisted of cDNA or gDNA derived from T cells, B-cell-depleted T cells, or PBMCs. Where available, HLA class I and class II types were taken from metadata supplied by the sample provider and were not determined by assay-based typing. Sample metadata almost always included a de-identified subject ID, COVID-19 status, age in years and sex. Subjects who had been exposed to COVID-19, were actively infected with it, or had recovered from it provided the deeply sampled blood TCRbeta repertoires that made up the dataset. Results the study describes overall, beyond this receptor: The quantity of clinical and demographic metadata differed by source and by participant and was supplied without curation.

Turning to this clone: Which antigen it targets is not known. Base qualities are not at hand, and no much larger clone is one base apart.

Each collaborating institution followed its own protocols to collect whole blood in K2EDTA tubes. For TCRbeta analysis, collaborator samples were shipped as frozen whole blood, as isolated PBMCs, or as DNA extracted from either sample type. TCRbeta CDR3 regions were amplified from genomic DNA by means of the immunoSEQ Assay, a bias-controlled multiplex PCR. Per the source publication's procedure: Nucleated cell counts per sample were estimated from amplification of reference gene primers within the assay. To quantify the absolute abundance of each unique TCRbeta CDR3 rearrangement, sequence reads were collapsed and filtered. For each sample, productive Simpson clonality was calculated as the square root of Simpson's diversity index over productive rearrangements. The table comes from immuneACCESS by way of TCRdb, which keeps in-frame sequences with V and J called. Part of the clones is missing from these tables; in studies checked, under half for an unresolved V gene and the rest for unknown reasons. V and J calls and clone size come straight from that table; D and trimming were deduced from the DNA. A total of approximately 280,000 clones appear in this sample, about 88% of them only once. The ten top clones hold around 12% of the sample.

Based on the germline V gene, the CDR1 and CDR2 sequences are LGHNA and YSLEER. From the cysteine up to the phenylalanine, the CDR3 has a length of 15 residues. Here the CDR3 DNA is all that survives: 45 bases in frame from base 1. V is pared back by 0 bases and J by 1 base, with 7 bases lying between the germline termini. Sequenced sample: peripheral blood. The source is a woman aged 55 to 70 with acute or convalescent COVID-19. The receptor chain draws on TRBV4-3 and TRBJ1-5; TRBD1 is perhaps the D gene, given 5 matching bases. CDR3 sequence: CASSQDSGSNQPQHF. The DNA sequence is given as TGCGCCAGCAGCCAAGATTCAGGGAGCAATCAGCCCCAGCATTTT.